These 9 T cell receptor beta chains were sequenced from one sample in a study of glioma-infiltrating T cells. Using RNA template, CDR3s of TCR alpha and beta were amplified with iRepertoire arm-PCR. TCRdb passed the multiplex PCR reads through MiXCR, listing each CDR3 protein once. Here the sample spans around 350,000 distinct CDR3 sequences, more than 35% being singletons. Source material: glioma tissue, nonneoplastic brain tissue, or PBMCs (not recorded which). The receptor source for this set is a human donor with low-grade glioma or glioblastoma, undergoing nonglioma brain surgery, or in good health (not recorded which).

At least ten counts were recorded for this clonotype. V and J are TRBV7-9 and TRBJ2-5; 11 bases are shared with TRBD2. V dropped 1 base and J dropped 5; count of bases not matched to a gene: 3. The CDR3 length is 15 residues. The germline V gene encodes CDR1 SEHNR and CDR2 FQNEAQ (reference sequence). The CDR3 sequence is CASSLVLAGGETQYF. Here the CDR3 DNA reads TGTGCCAGCAGCTTAGTGCTAGCGGGAGGTGAGACCCAGTACTTC.

The gene calls are TRBV12-3 or TRBV12-4 and TRBJ2-2, with unresolved D. V lost 3 bases and J 4 bases, leaving 12 bases between the germline ends. CDR3 length: 15 residues. The CDR3 loop reads CASSLFQQVTGELFF. For the CDR3, the DNA is TGTGCCAGCAGTTTGTTCCAGCAGGTCACCGGGGAGCTGTTTTTT.

Concerning this clonotype itself: An end of the junction does not agree with germline; a read error may underlie this. The chain recombines TRBV27 with TRBJ1-6; D remains ambiguous. Germline values: CDR1 MNHEY, CDR2 SMNVEV (reference sequence). The CDR3 sequence is 13 residues long. CDR3: CVSSPLDGSPHHF. CDR3 nucleotides: TGCGTCAGCAGTCCCCTGGACGGATCACCGCACCACTTT.

This clonotype was seen a handful of times. The V call is TRBV4-2, the J call TRBJ1-3; no clear D gene. Germline values: CDR1 LGHNA, CDR2 YNFKEQ. V was pared by 0 bases and J by 8 bases, with 11 bases between. The CDR3 extends over 14 amino acids. The CDR3 here is CASSQERAGYTIYF. CDR3 bases: TGTGCCAGCAGCCAAGAGAGGGCCGGATACACCATATATTTT.

The rearrangement uses TRBV6-2 or TRBV6-3 and TRBJ2-1; D possibly corresponds to TRBD2 (5 bases). Germline V gene lookup returns CDR1 MNHEY and CDR2 SVGEGT. V was pared by 6 bases and J by 5 bases, with 17 bases between. The CDR3 totals 15 residues. CDR3 sequence (DNA): TGTGCCAGCAGAAGGCTGGCGGGCCGAAACAATGAGCAGTTCTTC. As protein: CASRRLAGRNNEQFF.

V and J are TRBV7-2 and TRBJ2-7; TRBD2 is a possible D gene (5 bases). The germline V gene has CDR1 SGHTA and CDR2 FQGNSA. The CDR3 is made up of 16 amino acids. Trimming left V 5 bases short and J 2 bases short, with 19 bases between. As DNA, the CDR3 is TGTGCCAGCAGCCAAGGCGGACTCTGGAACGCCTACGAGCAGTACTTC. It codes for CASSQGGLWNAYEQYF.

Details on this clonotype: Relative to the germline gene, one junction end is altered; a read error may explain this. The chain employs TRBV28 and TRBJ1-3; 9 bases line up with TRBD1. This CDR3 is built from 14 residues. Germline V gene sequence: CDR1 MDHEN, CDR2 SYDVKM. The DNA of the CDR3 is TGTGCCAGCAGTTGGGACAGGGTCGGAAACACCACATATTTT. Translating gives CASSWDRVGNTTYF. The full variable domain, its missing parts supplied by reference TRBV28 and TRBJ1-3, is DVKVTQSSRYLVKRTGEKVFLECVQDMDHENMFWYRQDPGLGLRLIYFSYDVKMKEKGDIPEGYSVSREKKERFSLILESASTNQTSMYLCASSWDRVGNTTYFGEGSWLTVV.

Notes on this clonotype: Just one base apart from a much larger clone, this may be a read error. The genes are TRBV14 and TRBJ1-1; D gene ambiguous. Germline-derived CDR1 and CDR2 are SGHDN and FVKESK. With 4 bases removed from V and 7 bases from J, the gap between germline ends came to 13 bases. The CDR3 contains 13 residues. Here the CDR3 reads CASSRDWMDEAFF. The CDR3 DNA is TGTGCCAGCAGCCGTGACTGGATGGATGAAGCTTTCTTT.

As to this clonotype: Germline is not matched at one junction end, which may reflect a read error. The DNA for the CDR3 is TGTGCCGGCAGCCAATTCGACAGCTACGAGCAGTACTTC. This codes for CAGSQFDSYEQYF. The rearrangement links TRBV7-2 to TRBJ2-7, with a possible D match to TRBD1 (5 bases). CDR3 size: 13 residues. CDR1 is SGHTA, CDR2 FQGNSA, per germline.